Below, one T cell receptor beta chain is given with its context. The source of the sample is a study of T cell responses to AZD1222 COVID-19 vaccine. This CDR3 region has 13 residues. Germline V CDR1 and CDR2: LNHDA, SQIVND (reference sequence). V dropped 3 bases and J dropped 8 bases, with 13 bases sitting between them. The protocol was immunoSEQ multiplex PCR, while the TCRdb copy is restricted to in-frame clones and leaves out a portion. In the table there are about 110,000 clones, approximately 90% of which are singletons. The sequence came from an adult who received the AZD1222 COVID-19 vaccine. The sample here was peripheral blood, taken 28 days after the second AZD1222 dose. The chain couples TRBV19 to TRBJ1-1; D perhaps matches TRBD1 (6 bases). DNA for the CDR3: TGTGCCAGTAGTATTGAACAGGGTAGGGAAGCTTTCTTT. This codes for CASSIEQGREAFF. Looking up the rest from reference TRBV19 and TRBJ1-1 gives the full variable domain: DGGITQSPKYLFRKEGQNVTLSCEQNLNHDAMYWYRQDPGQGLRLIYYSQIVNDFQKGDIAEGYSVSREKKESFPLTVTSAQKNPTAFYLCASSIEQGREAFFGQGTRLTVV.